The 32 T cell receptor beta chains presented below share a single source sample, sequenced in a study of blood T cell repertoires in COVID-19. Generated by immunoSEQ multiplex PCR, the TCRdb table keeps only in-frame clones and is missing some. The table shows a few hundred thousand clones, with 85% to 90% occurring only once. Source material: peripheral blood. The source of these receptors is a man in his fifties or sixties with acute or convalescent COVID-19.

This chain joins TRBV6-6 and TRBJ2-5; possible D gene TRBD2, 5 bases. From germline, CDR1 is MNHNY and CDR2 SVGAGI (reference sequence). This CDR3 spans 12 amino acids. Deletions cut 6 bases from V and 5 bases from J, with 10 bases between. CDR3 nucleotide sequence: TGTGCCAGCAGGGACTCAGTGGAGACCCAGTACTTC. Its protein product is CASRDSVETQYF.

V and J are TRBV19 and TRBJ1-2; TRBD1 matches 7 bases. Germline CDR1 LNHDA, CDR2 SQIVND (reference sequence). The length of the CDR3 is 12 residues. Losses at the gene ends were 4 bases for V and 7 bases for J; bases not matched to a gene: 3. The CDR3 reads CASSSDRAGYTF. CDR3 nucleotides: TGTGCCAGTAGTAGCGACAGGGCTGGCTACACCTTC.

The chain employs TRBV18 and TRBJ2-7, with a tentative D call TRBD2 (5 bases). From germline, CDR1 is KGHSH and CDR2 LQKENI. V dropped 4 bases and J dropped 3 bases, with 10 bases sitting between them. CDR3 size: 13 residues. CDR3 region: CASSLIEGYEQYF. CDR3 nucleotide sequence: TGTGCCAGCTCACTCATCGAGGGCTACGAGCAGTACTTC.

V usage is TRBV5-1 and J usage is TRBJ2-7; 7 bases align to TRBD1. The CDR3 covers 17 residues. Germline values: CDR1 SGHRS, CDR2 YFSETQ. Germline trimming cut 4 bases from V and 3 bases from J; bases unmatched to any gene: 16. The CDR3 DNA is TGCGCCAGCAGCCGTGACTACCGGGACAGCCGGCGCTACGAGCAGTACTTC. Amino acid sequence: CASSRDYRDSRRYEQYF.

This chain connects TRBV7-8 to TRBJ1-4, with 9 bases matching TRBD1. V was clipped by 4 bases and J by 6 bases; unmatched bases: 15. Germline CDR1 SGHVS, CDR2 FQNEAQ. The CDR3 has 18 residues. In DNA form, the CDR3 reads TGTGCCAGCAGCTCCCGTCCCGGGACAGGGCCGGGGGATGAAAAACTGTTTTTT. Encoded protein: CASSSRPGTGPGDEKLFF.

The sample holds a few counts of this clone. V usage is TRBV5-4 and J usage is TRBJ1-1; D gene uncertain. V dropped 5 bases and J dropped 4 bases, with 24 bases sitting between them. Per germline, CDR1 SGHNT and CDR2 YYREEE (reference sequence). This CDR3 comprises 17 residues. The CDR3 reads CASRRLGRGGPGTEAFF. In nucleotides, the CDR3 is TGTGCCAGCAGAAGATTAGGACGGGGTGGGCCGGGCACTGAAGCTTTCTTT. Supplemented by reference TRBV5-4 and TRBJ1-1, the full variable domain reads ETGVTQSPTHLIKTRGQQVTLRCSSQSGHNTVSWYQQALGQGPQFIFQYYREEENGRGNFPPRFSGLQFPNYSSELNVNALELDDSALYLCASRRLGRGGPGTEAFFGQGTRLTVV.

CDR3 amino acids: CASSATGLQGYEQYF. The CDR3 bases are TGCGCCAGCAGCGCAACGGGACTGCAGGGCTACGAGCAGTACTTC. The chain uses TRBV10-2 and TRBJ2-7; tentatively, D is TRBD2 (6 bases). Between the trimmed V and J ends, which lost 6 bases and 3 bases, there was a span of 18 bases. This CDR3 has 15 amino acids. Germline-derived CDR1 and CDR2 are WSHSY and SAAADI.

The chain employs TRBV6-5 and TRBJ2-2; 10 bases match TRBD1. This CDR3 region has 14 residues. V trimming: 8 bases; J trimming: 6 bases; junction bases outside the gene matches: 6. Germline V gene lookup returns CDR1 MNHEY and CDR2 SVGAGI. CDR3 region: CASFGQGGPGELFF. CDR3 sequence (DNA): TGTGCCAGCTTCGGACAGGGGGGCCCCGGGGAGCTGTTTTTT.

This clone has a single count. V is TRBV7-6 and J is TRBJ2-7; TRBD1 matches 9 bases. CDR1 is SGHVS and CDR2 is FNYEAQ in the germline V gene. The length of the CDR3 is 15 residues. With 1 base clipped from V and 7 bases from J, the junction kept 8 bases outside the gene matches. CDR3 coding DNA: TGTGCCAGCAGCTTAGGGGGACAGGGTCGGGGAGAGCAGTACTTC. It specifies CASSLGGQGRGEQYF. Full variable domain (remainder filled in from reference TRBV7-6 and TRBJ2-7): GAGVSQSPRYKVTKRGQDVALRCDPISGHVSLYWYRQALGQGPEFLTYFNYEAQQDKSGLPNDRFSAERPEGSISTLTIQRTEQRDSAMYRCASSLGGQGRGEQYFGPGTRLTVT.

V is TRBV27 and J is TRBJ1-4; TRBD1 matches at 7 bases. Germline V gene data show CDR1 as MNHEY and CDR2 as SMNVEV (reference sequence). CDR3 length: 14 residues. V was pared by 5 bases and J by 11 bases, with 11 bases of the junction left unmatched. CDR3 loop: CASSPGPTRGKLFF. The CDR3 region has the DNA TGTGCCAGCAGTCCCGGCCCCACCAGGGGGAAACTGTTTTTT. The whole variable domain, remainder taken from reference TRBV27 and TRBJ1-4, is EAQVTQNPRYLITVTGKKLTVTCSQNMNHEYMSWYRQDPGLGLRQIYYSMNVEVTDKGDVPEGYKVSRKEKRNFPLILESPSPNQTSLYFCASSPGPTRGKLFFGSGTQLSVL.

The chain's CDR3 is CASSQDRVLGNEQFF. CDR3 bases: TGTGCCAGCAGCCAGGACAGGGTTTTGGGCAATGAGCAGTTCTTC. The chain is built from TRBV3-1 (or the pseudogene TRBV3-2) and TRBJ2-1; TRBD1 agrees at 8 bases. Germline lookup yields CDR1 LGHDT and CDR2 YNNKEL (reference sequence). With V trimmed by 3 bases and J by 6 bases, 7 bases remained unmatched. CDR3 length: 15 amino acids.

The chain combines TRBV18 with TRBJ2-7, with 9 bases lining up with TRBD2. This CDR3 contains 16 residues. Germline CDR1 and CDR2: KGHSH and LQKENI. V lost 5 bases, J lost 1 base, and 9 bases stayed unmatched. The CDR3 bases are TGTGCCAGCTCAAGATACCTAGCGGGGCGTTCCTACGAGCAGTACTTC. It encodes CASSRYLAGRSYEQYF.

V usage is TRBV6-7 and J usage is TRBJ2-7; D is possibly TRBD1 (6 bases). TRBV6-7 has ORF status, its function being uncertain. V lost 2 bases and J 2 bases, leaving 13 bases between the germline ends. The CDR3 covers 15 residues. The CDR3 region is CASSYPPGETYEQYF. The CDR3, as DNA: TGTGCCAGCAGTTACCCCCCAGGGGAGACCTACGAGCAGTACTTC.

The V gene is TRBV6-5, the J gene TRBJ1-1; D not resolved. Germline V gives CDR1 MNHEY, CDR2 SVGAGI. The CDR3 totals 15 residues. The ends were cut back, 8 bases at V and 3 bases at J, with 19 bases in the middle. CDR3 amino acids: CASLPRHTSDTEAFF. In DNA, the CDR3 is TGTGCCAGCTTACCCCGACATACATCGGACACTGAAGCTTTCTTT.

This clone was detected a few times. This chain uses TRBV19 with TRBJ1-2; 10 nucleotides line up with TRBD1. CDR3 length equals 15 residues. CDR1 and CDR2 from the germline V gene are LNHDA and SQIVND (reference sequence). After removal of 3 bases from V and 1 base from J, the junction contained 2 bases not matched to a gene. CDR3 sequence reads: CASSMGTGDNYGYTF. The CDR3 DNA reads TGTGCCAGTAGTATGGGGACAGGGGATAACTATGGCTACACCTTC.

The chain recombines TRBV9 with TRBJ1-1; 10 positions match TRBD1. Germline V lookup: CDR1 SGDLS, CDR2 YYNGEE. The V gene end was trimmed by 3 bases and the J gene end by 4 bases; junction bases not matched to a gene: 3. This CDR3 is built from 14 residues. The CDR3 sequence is CASSDGQGGTEAFF. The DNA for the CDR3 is TGTGCCAGCAGCGACGGACAGGGGGGCACTGAAGCTTTCTTT.

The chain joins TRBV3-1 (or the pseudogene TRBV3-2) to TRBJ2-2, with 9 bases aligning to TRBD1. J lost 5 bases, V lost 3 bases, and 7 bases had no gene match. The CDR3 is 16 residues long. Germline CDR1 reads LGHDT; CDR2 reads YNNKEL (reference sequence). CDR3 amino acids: CASSHTGQGGTGELFF. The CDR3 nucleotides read TGTGCCAGCAGCCATACGGGACAGGGCGGAACCGGGGAGCTGTTTTTT.

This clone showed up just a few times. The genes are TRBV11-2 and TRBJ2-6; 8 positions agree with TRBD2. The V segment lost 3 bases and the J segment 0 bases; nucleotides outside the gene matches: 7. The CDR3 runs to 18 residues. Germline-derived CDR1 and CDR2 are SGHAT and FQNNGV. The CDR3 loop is CASSFRGGGTSGANVLTF. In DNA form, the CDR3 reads TGTGCCAGCAGCTTTCGGGGCGGGGGGACCTCTGGGGCCAACGTCCTGACTTTC.

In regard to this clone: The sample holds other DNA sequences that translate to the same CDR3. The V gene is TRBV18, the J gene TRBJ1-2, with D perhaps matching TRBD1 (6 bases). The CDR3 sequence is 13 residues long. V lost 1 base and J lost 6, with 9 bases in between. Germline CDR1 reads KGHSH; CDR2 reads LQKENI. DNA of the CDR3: TGTGCCAGCTCACCACTGGCAGGGGATGGCTACACCTTC. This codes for CASSPLAGDGYTF.

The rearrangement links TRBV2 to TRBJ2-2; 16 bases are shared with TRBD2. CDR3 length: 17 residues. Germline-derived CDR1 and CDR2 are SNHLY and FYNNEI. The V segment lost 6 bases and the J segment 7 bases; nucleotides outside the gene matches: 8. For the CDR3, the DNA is TGTGCCAGCAGGGCCGGGACTAGCGGGGGGGTACACGGGGAGCTGTTTTTT. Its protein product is CASRAGTSGGVHGELFF.

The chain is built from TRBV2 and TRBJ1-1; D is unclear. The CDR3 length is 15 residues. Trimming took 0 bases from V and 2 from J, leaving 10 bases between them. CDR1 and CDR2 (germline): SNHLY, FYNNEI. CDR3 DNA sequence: TGTGCCAGCAGTGAAGCTGAGAGACACAACACTGAAGCTTTCTTT. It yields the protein CASSEAERHNTEAFF.

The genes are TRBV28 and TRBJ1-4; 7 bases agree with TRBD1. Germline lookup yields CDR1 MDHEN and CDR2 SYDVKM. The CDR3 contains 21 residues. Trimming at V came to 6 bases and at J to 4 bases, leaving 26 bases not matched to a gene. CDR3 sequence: CASSPVGRGRNRIESNEKLFF. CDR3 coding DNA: TGTGCCAGCAGCCCCGTTGGAAGGGGGCGAAATCGGATTGAGAGTAATGAAAAACTGTTTTTT.

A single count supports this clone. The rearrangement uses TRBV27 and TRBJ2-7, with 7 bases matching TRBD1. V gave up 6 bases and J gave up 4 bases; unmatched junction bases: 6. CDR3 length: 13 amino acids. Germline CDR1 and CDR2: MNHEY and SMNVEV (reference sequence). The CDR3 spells CASSNDRVYEQYF. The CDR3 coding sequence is TGTGCCAGCAGCAACGACAGGGTTTACGAGCAGTACTTC.

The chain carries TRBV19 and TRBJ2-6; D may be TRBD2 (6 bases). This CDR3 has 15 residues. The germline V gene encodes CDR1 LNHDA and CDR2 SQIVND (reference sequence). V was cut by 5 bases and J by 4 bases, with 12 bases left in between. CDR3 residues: CASSRGGKGANVLTF. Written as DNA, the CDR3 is TGTGCCAGTAGTCGTGGGGGGAAAGGGGCCAACGTCCTGACTTTC. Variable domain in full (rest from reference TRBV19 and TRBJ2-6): DGGITQSPKYLFRKEGQNVTLSCEQNLNHDAMYWYRQDPGQGLRLIYYSQIVNDFQKGDIAEGYSVSREKKESFPLTVTSAQKNPTAFYLCASSRGGKGANVLTFGAGSRLTVL.

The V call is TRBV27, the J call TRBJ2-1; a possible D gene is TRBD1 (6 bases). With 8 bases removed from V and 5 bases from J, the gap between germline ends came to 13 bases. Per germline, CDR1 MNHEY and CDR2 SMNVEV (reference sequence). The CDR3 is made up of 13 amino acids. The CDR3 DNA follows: TGTGCCAGCGCCCCGGGACAAAACAATGAGCAGTTCTTC. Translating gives CASAPGQNNEQFF.

The CDR3 spells CASSQAGQMLNYGYTF. The DNA for the CDR3 is TGCGCCAGCAGCCAGGCGGGACAGATGCTTAACTATGGCTACACCTTC. V and J are TRBV4-1 and TRBJ1-2; 7 positions match TRBD1. V shed 3 bases and J 1 base; nucleotides not matched to a gene: 8. The germline V gene has CDR1 MGHRA and CDR2 YSYEKL. This CDR3 spans 16 amino acids.

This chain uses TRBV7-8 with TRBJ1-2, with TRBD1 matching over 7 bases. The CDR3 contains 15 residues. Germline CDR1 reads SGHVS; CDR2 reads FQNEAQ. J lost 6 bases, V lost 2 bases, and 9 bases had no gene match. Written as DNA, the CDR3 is TGTGCCAGCAGCTTAAGACAGGGTCTTGAGCATGGCTACACCTTC. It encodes CASSLRQGLEHGYTF.

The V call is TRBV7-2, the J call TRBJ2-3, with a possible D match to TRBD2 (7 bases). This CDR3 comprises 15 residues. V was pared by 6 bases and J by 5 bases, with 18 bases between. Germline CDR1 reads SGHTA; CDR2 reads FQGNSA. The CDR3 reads CASRTGGPGGDTQYF. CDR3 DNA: TGTGCCAGCAGAACCGGGGGGCCCGGGGGAGATACGCAGTATTTT.

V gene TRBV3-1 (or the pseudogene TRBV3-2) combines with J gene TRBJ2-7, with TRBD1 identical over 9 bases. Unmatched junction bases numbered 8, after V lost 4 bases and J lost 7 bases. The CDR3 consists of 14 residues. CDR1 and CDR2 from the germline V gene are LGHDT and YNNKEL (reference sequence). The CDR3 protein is CASSPGTGRGEQYF. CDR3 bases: TGTGCCAGCAGCCCCGGGACAGGGCGAGGGGAGCAGTACTTC.

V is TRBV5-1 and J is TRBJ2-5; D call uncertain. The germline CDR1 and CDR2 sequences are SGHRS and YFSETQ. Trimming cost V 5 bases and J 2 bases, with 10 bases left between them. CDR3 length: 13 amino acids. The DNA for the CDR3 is TGCGCCAGCAGGTATCGGAGTCAAGAGACCCAGTACTTC. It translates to CASRYRSQETQYF.

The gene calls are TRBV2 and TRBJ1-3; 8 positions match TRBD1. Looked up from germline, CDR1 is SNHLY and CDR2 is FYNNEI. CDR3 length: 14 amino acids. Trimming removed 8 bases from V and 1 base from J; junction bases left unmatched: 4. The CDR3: CASVDRESGNTIYF. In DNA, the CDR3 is TGTGCCAGCGTGGACAGGGAATCTGGAAACACCATATATTTT.

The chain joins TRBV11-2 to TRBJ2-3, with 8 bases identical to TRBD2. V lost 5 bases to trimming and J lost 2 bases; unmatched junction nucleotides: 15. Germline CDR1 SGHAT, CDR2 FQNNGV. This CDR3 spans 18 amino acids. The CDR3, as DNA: TGTGCCAGCAGCCGGACACTGGGGGCGGGGGGACCCACAGATACGCAGTATTTT. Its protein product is CASSRTLGAGGPTDTQYF.